The T cell receptor beta chain under discussion was sequenced for a study of beta chain features in type 1 diabetes. The study's findings and limits: Researchers reported that naive, central memory and Treg TCRB repertoires appeared more similar in patients than in healthy donors. In all four CD4+ subsets, TCRB CDR3 length was significantly, moderately reduced in type 1 diabetes. When cDNA is sequenced, cells with high TCR expression could be over-represented.

Since all of the isolated RNA was reverse transcribed, expressed TCRB transcripts were what got sequenced. Profiled with immunoSEQ multiplex PCR; TCRdb holds only in-frame clones, not every one. The sample consists of about 160,000 clones, around 7.9% of them appearing once. Purity exceeding 95% was reached by all sorted populations. V shed 2 bases, J shed 6 bases, and the junction held 4 bases outside the gene matches. Looked up from germline, CDR1 is SGHDT and CDR2 is YYEEEE. The CDR3 spans 15 residues. Of note for this clone: Its antigen is currently unknown.

The receptor comes from a man younger than 30 with type 1 diabetes. The rearrangement links TRBV5-6 to TRBJ2-1; the match to TRBD1 covers 11 bases. Input material: central memory CD4+ T cells from blood. DNA for the CDR3: TGTGCCAGCAGCTTACCCGGGACAGGGGGCAATGAGCAGTTCTTC. It is translated as CASSLPGTGGNEQFF.